This T cell receptor (beta chain) is drawn from a study of T cells after yellow fever vaccination. About the research overall: Where fractions had low cell numbers, libraries were prepared from them with the SMART-Seq v4 Ultra Low Input RNA kit.

MiXCR was run by TCRdb on the 5' RACE reads, yielding one entry per CDR3 protein. The sample records 100,000 to 150,000 distinct CDR3 sequences, approximately 8.4% being singletons. Germline CDR1 and CDR2: LGHNA and YNFKEQ. The CDR3 is 14 residues long. Trimming cost V 8 bases and J 7 bases, with 18 bases left between them. This clonotype was recorded many times. V gene TRBV4-2 combines with J gene TRBJ1-5; D uncertain. The input for sequencing was CD8+ T cells sorted from PBMCs, taken on the day of the yellow fever booster vaccination. The source of this sequence is a man aged 18 to 29 who received the YFV17D yellow fever vaccine. The CDR3 DNA reads as TGTGCCAGCGGAGACTCCGGGCAGGAACAGCCCCAGCATTTT. This sequence encodes CASGDSGQEQPQHF.